This TCR beta chain emerged from a study of human T cells and chemical hapten exposure. Study background: Patients, a majority of them female, were diagnosed with alopecia areata, totalis or universalis. Regarding the study as a whole: Expanded TCRs produced significantly more large CDR3 similarity clusters than controls did.

A single record per CDR3 protein comes from TCRdb applying MiXCR to the RACE reads. The table lists about 70,000 distinct CDR3 sequences, about 9.1% of them singletons. Time point meaning: patch test 1, 2 weeks after DPC sensitization. The sample's treatment: therapeutic diphenylcyclopropenone sensitization with weekly scalp DPC. This clonotype was counted at least ten times. Its matching antigen is unknown. Germline assignment: CDR1 MGHRA and CDR2 YSYEKL. Trimming cost V 1 base and J 4 bases; bases outside gene matches: 4. The CDR3 spans 15 residues. The specimen was whole blood, collected in connection with sensitization to the hapten diphenylcyclopropenone (DPC). The chain employs TRBV4-1 and TRBJ2-1; 7 positions agree with TRBD2. The clonotype originates from a woman between 40 and 50 years old with alopecia areata. Some clones in this sample may be carry-over from other donors' samples. As DNA, the CDR3 is TGCGCCAGCAGCCAAGGGGTAGCGGGTTACAATGAGCAGTTCTTC. Its translation: CASSQGVAGYNEQFF.